This is a list of T cell receptor beta chains from one sample in a study of shared clonotypes between healthy human individuals. The repertoire was sequenced with immunoSEQ multiplex PCR; TCRdb's copy has only in-frame clones and lacks some. The data contain some 2,500,000 clones, 85% to 95% of them singletons. Source material: naive CD4+ T cells from PBMCs. These TCRs come from a man between 18 and 29 years old in good health. Some clones in this sample may be carry-over from other donors' samples. CDR3s include the opening cysteine and the closing phenylalanine or tryptophan. Fields, in order: D gene, J gene, V gene, clone size, CDR3 DNA, CDR3 protein. D genes are given only for firm matches. Not all rows give a size; the values are once, few, many and, for expanded clones, a class.

d_gene: NA
j_gene: TRBJ2-7
v_gene: TRBV27
abundance: NA
CDR3nt: TGTGCCAGCAGCCAGAACCTCAAAGGCACCTACGAGCAGTACTTC
CDR3aa: CASSQNLKGTYEQYF

d_gene: TRBD1
j_gene: TRBJ1-2
v_gene: TRBV28
abundance: NA
CDR3nt: TGTGCCAGCAGTAATACCGGACAGGGGATAAGGGGCTACACCTTC
CDR3aa: CASSNTGQGIRGYTF

d_gene: TRBD1
j_gene: TRBJ1-6
v_gene: TRBV6-5
abundance: NA
CDR3nt: TGTGCCAGCAGGGGACAGTTCAATTCACCCCTCCACTTT
CDR3aa: CASRGQFNSPLHF

d_gene: NA
j_gene: TRBJ2-7
v_gene: TRBV4-1
abundance: NA
CDR3nt: TGCGCCAGCAGCCTCAGTACTATACCCTACGAGCAGTACTTC
CDR3aa: CASSLSTIPYEQYF

d_gene: NA
j_gene: TRBJ1-2
v_gene: TRBV7-2
abundance: NA
CDR3nt: TGTGCCAGCAGCCCCCGCAGGGTGGTAGTGGGGTATGGCTACACCTTC
CDR3aa: CASSPRRVVVGYGYTF

d_gene: NA
j_gene: TRBJ2-2
v_gene: TRBV6-5
abundance: NA
CDR3nt: TGTGCCAGCAGTTACCGGACAGCGAACACCGGGGAGCTGTTTTTT
CDR3aa: CASSYRTANTGELFF

d_gene: NA
j_gene: TRBJ1-4
v_gene: TRBV7-9
abundance: NA
CDR3nt: TGTGCCAGCAGCTTACGTCGGCCCTCAGAGAGCGAAAAACTGTTTTTT
CDR3aa: CASSLRRPSESEKLFF

d_gene: TRBD1
j_gene: TRBJ1-4
v_gene: TRBV6-6
abundance: NA
CDR3nt: TGTGCCACGACGGGACAGGGGCCAAGGGGTGAAAAACTGTTTTTT
CDR3aa: CATTGQGPRGEKLFF

d_gene: NA
j_gene: TRBJ1-2
v_gene: TRBV11-2
abundance: NA
CDR3nt: TGTGCCAGCAGCTTAGTGGCGGGCTATGGCTACACCTTC
CDR3aa: CASSLVAGYGYTF

d_gene: NA
j_gene: TRBJ2-2
v_gene: TRBV27
abundance: NA
CDR3nt: TGTGCCAGCAGTTTCGCTCAGACCACCGGGGAGCTGTTTTTT
CDR3aa: CASSFAQTTGELFF

d_gene: NA
j_gene: TRBJ2-3
v_gene: TRBV18
abundance: NA
CDR3nt: TGTGCCAGCTCACCGAGGCCTGGAGATACGCAGTATTTT
CDR3aa: CASSPRPGDTQYF

d_gene: TRBD2
j_gene: TRBJ2-3
v_gene: TRBV28
abundance: NA
CDR3nt: TGTGCCAGCAGACTAGCGGGTCCCTCGGCGGATACGCAGTATTTT
CDR3aa: CASRLAGPSADTQYF

d_gene: NA
j_gene: TRBJ1-3
v_gene: TRBV27
abundance: NA
CDR3nt: TGTGCCAGCAGTTTATCTTGGGTTTTAGGAAACACCATATATTTT
CDR3aa: CASSLSWVLGNTIYF

d_gene: TRBD2
j_gene: TRBJ2-7
v_gene: TRBV5-1
abundance: NA
CDR3nt: TGCGCCAGCAGCTTGGGGACTAGCGGGAGCCACGAGCAGTACTTC
CDR3aa: CASSLGTSGSHEQYF

d_gene: NA
j_gene: TRBJ2-7
v_gene: TRBV28
abundance: NA
CDR3nt: TGTGCCAGCAGTTTATTTCGGGCAGTCCAGGCCGAGCAGTACTTC
CDR3aa: CASSLFRAVQAEQYF

d_gene: NA
j_gene: TRBJ1-2
v_gene: TRBV25-1
abundance: NA
CDR3nt: TGTGCCAGCAGTGAAGAGATGTCGAGGGGCTACACCTTC
CDR3aa: CASSEEMSRGYTF

d_gene: TRBD2
j_gene: TRBJ2-3
v_gene: TRBV2
abundance: once
CDR3nt: TGTGCCAGCAGTGGAGTTTTGGGACTAGCGGGAAGCACAGATACGCAGTATTTT
CDR3aa: CASSGVLGLAGSTDTQYF

d_gene: TRBD2
j_gene: TRBJ2-1
v_gene: TRBV5-1
abundance: NA
CDR3nt: TGCGCCAGCAGCTTCGGGACTAGCGGGAGGTCTCAGGAGCAGTTCTTC
CDR3aa: CASSFGTSGRSQEQFF

d_gene: NA
j_gene: TRBJ2-2
v_gene: TRBV11-2
abundance: NA
CDR3nt: TGTGCCAGTACGAGGGGGTCAGGGTTGCCCGGGGAGCTGTTTTTT
CDR3aa: CASTRGSGLPGELFF

d_gene: NA
j_gene: TRBJ2-3
v_gene: TRBV4-1
abundance: NA
CDR3nt: TGCGCCAGCAGCCACGCCCGGGACTCCCCTCGAGAAACGCAGTATTTT
CDR3aa: CASSHARDSPRETQYF

d_gene: NA
j_gene: TRBJ2-1
v_gene: TRBV29-1
abundance: NA
CDR3nt: TGCAGCGTTGATGGTGCGGCCCATGAGCAGTTCTTC
CDR3aa: CSVDGAAHEQFF

d_gene: TRBD2
j_gene: TRBJ2-3
v_gene: TRBV30
abundance: NA
CDR3nt: TGTGCCTGGAGACAGGACCGGCTAGCGGGAGGTACAGATACGCAGTATTTT
CDR3aa: CAWRQDRLAGGTDTQYF

d_gene: TRBD2
j_gene: TRBJ2-1
v_gene: TRBV30
abundance: NA
CDR3nt: TGTGCCTGGATTGGGGCGGGAGAGTACAATGAGCAGTTCTTC
CDR3aa: CAWIGAGEYNEQFF

d_gene: TRBD1
j_gene: TRBJ1-1
v_gene: TRBV5-5
abundance: NA
CDR3nt: TGTGCCAGCAGCTTTAGGGCAGGGGGGAACACTGAAGCTTTCTTT
CDR3aa: CASSFRAGGNTEAFF

d_gene: NA
j_gene: TRBJ2-4
v_gene: TRBV4-1
abundance: NA
CDR3nt: TGCGCCAGCAGCCACCCGGGGGGCTCCAAAAACATTCAGTACTTC
CDR3aa: CASSHPGGSKNIQYF

d_gene: TRBD1
j_gene: TRBJ2-4
v_gene: TRBV9
abundance: NA
CDR3nt: TGTGCCAGCAGCGTAGGGGACAGCAAAAACATTCAGTACTTC
CDR3aa: CASSVGDSKNIQYF

d_gene: NA
j_gene: TRBJ2-6
v_gene: TRBV7-9
abundance: NA
CDR3nt: TGTGCCAGCAGCCGTACAGCGGCTGGGGCCAACGTCCTGACTTTC
CDR3aa: CASSRTAAGANVLTF

d_gene: TRBD1
j_gene: TRBJ2-7
v_gene: TRBV7-3
abundance: NA
CDR3nt: TGTGCCAGCAGCTTAATCGGGACAGACTACGAGCAGTACTTC
CDR3aa: CASSLIGTDYEQYF

d_gene: NA
j_gene: TRBJ1-3
v_gene: TRBV18
abundance: once
CDR3nt: TGTGCCAGCTCACCACCCGGCGTGTTGTCTGGAAACACCATATATTTT
CDR3aa: CASSPPGVLSGNTIYF

d_gene: TRBD1
j_gene: TRBJ2-7
v_gene: TRBV28
abundance: NA
CDR3nt: TGTGCCAGCAGTTTATCAGGGGGCGACTCCTACGAGCAGTACTTC
CDR3aa: CASSLSGGDSYEQYF

d_gene: NA
j_gene: TRBJ1-3
v_gene: TRBV28
abundance: NA
CDR3nt: TGTGCCAGTCAGAACTCTGGAAACACCATATATTTT
CDR3aa: CASQNSGNTIYF

d_gene: TRBD1
j_gene: TRBJ1-1
v_gene: TRBV5-1
abundance: NA
CDR3nt: TGCGCCAGCAGCTTGGCAACAGGGGGCATTAAGAACACTGAAGCTTTCTTT
CDR3aa: CASSLATGGIKNTEAFF